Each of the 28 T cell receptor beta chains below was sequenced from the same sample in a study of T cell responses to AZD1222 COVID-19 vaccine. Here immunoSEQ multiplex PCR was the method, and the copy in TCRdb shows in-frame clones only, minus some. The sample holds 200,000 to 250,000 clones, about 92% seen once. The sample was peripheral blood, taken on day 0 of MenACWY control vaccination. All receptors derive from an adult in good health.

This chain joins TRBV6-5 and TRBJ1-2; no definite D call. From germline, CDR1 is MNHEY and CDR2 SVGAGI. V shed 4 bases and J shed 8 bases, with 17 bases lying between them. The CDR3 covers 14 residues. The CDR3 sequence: CASSSTGIPEGYTF. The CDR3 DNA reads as TGTGCCAGCAGTTCTACCGGGATCCCTGAGGGCTACACCTTC.

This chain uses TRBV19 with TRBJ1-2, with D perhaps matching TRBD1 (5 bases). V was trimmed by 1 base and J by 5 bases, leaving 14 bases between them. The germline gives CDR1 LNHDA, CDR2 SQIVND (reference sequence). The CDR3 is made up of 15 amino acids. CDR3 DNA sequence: TGTGCCAGTAGTATAGCTATTGGAAGGACATATGGCTACACCTTC. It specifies CASSIAIGRTYGYTF.

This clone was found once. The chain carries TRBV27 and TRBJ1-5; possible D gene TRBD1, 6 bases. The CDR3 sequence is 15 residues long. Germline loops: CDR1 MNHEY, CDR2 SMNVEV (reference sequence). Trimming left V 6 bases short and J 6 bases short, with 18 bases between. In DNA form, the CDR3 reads TGTGCCAGCAGGGAAGGACAGTTCCGCGGTCAGCCCCAGCATTTT. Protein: CASREGQFRGQPQHF.

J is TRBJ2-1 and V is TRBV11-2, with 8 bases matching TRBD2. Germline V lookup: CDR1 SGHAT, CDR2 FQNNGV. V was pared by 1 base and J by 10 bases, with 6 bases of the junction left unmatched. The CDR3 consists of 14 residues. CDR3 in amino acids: CASSLVAERGEQFF. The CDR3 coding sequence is TGTGCCAGCAGCTTAGTAGCTGAGCGGGGGGAGCAGTTCTTC.

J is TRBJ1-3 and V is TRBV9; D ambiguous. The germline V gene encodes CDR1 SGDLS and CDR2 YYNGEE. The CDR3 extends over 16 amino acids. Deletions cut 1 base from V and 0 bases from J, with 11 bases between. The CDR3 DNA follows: TGTGCCAGCAGCGTAAGTCCAGGCCGCTCTGGAAACACCATATATTTT. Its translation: CASSVSPGRSGNTIYF. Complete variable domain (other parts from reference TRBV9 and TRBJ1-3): DSGVTQTPKHLITATGQRVTLRCSPRSGDLSVYWYQQSLDQGLQFLIQYYNGEERAKGNILERFSAQQFPDLHSELNLSSLELGDSALYFCASSVSPGRSGNTIYFGEGSWLTVV.

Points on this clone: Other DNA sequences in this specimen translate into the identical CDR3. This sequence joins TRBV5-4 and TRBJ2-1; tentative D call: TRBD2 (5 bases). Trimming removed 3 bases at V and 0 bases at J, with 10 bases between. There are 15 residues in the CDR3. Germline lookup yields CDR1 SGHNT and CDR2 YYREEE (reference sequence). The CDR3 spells CASSSDRGSYNEQFF. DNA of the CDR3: TGTGCCAGCAGCTCGGACCGGGGCTCCTACAATGAGCAGTTCTTC.

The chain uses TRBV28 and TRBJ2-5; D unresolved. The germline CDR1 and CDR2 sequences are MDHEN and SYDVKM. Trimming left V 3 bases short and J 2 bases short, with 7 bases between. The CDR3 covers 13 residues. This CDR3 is CASSFRNQETQYF. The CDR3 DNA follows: TGTGCCAGCAGTTTCCGGAATCAAGAGACCCAGTACTTC.

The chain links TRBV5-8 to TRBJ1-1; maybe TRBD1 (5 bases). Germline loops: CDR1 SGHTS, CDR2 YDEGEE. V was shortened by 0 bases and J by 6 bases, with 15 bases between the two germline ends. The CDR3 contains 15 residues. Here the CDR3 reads CASSLASGGGSEAFF. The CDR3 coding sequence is TGTGCCAGCAGCTTGGCGTCCGGGGGAGGGTCTGAAGCTTTCTTT.

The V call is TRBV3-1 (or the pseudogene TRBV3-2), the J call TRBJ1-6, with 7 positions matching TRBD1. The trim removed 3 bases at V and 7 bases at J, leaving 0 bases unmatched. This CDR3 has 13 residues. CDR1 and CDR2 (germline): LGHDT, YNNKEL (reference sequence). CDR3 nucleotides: TGTGCCAGCAGCCAGACAGGGAATTCACCCCTCCACTTT. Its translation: CASSQTGNSPLHF.

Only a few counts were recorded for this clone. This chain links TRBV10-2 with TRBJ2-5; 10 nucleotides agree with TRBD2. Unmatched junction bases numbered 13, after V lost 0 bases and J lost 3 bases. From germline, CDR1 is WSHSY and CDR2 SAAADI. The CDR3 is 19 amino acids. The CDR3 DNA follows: TGCGCCAGCAGTGAGTCGAGACTAGCGGGTTCCCGCCGGGAAGAGACCCAGTACTTC. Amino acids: CASSESRLAGSRREETQYF.

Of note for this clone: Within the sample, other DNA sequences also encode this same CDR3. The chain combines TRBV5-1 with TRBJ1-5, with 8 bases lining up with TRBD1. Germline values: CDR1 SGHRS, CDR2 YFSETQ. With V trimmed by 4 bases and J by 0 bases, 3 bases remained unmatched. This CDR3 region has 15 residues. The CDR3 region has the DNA TGCGCCAGCAGCCGAACAGGGGGTAGCAATCAGCCCCAGCATTTT. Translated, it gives CASSRTGGSNQPQHF.

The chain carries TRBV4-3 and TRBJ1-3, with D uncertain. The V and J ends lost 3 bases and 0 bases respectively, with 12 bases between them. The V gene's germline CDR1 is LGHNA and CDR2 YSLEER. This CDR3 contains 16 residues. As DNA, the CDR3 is TGCGCCAGCAGCCAGAACTGGCGGTACTCTGGAAACACCATATATTTT. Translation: CASSQNWRYSGNTIYF.

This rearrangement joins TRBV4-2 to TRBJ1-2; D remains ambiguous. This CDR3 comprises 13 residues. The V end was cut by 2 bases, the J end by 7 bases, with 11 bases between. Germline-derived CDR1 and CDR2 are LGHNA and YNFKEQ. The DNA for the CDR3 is TGTGCCAGCAGCCAACCCCGAGAGGTTGGCTACACCTTC. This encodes CASSQPREVGYTF.

The CDR3 loop reads CASSYIRGYEQFF. In nucleotides, the CDR3 is TGTGCCAGCAGTTACATCAGGGGCTATGAGCAGTTCTTC. This rearrangement joins TRBV6-5 to TRBJ2-1, with TRBD1 as a possible D gene (6 bases). Germline CDR1 and CDR2: MNHEY and SVGAGI. The CDR3 runs to 13 residues. V was shortened by 2 bases and J by 8 bases, with 10 bases between the two germline ends.

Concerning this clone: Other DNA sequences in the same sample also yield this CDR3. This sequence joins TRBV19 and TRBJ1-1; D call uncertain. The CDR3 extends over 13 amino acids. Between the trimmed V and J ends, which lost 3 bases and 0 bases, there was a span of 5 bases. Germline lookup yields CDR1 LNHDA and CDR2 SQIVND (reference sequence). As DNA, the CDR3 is TGTGCCAGTAGTATCGTGATGAACACTGAAGCTTTCTTT. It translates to CASSIVMNTEAFF.

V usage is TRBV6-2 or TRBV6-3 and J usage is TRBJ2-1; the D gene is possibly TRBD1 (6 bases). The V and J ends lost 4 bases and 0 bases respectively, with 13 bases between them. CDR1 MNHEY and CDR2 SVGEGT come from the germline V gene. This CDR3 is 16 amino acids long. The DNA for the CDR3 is TGTGCCAGCAGTTTCGACAGGACCCTCTCCTACAATGAGCAGTTCTTC. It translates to CASSFDRTLSYNEQFF.

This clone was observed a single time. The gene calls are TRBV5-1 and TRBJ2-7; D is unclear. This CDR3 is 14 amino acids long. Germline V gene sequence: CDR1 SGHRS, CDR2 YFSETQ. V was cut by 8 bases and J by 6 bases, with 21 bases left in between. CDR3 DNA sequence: TGCGCCAGTGCCCTCCGAAGGGTTGGTACCGAGCAGTACTTC. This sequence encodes CASALRRVGTEQYF.

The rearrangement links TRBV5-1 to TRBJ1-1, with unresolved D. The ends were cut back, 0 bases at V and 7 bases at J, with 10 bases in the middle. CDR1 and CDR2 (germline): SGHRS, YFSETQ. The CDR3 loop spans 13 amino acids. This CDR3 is CASSLVVGSEAFF. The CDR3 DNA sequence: TGCGCCAGCAGCTTGGTAGTCGGGAGTGAAGCTTTCTTT.

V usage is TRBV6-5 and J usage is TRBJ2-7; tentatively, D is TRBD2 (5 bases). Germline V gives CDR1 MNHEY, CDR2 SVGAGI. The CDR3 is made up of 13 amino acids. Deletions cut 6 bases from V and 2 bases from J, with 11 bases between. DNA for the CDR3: TGTGCCAGCAGCCTCGGGAAAGCCTACGAGCAGTACTTC. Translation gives CASSLGKAYEQYF.

The CDR3 bases are TGTGCCAGCTCACCAGGAGTTGCGAACACTGAAGCTTTCTTT. This sequence encodes CASSPGVANTEAFF. V is TRBV18 and J is TRBJ1-1; D unclear. Germline V lookup: CDR1 KGHSH, CDR2 LQKENI. CDR3 length equals 14 residues. Deletions cut 2 bases from V and 1 base from J, with 8 bases between.

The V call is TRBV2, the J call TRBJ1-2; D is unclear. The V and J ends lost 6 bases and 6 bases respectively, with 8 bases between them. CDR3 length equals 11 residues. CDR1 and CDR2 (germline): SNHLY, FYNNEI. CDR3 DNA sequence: TGTGCCAGCAGCTGGAGTGATGGCTACACCTTC. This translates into CASSWSDGYTF.

CDR3: CASRTGGFGNTIYF. CDR3 nucleotides: TGTGCCAGTCGGACGGGGGGCTTTGGAAACACCATATATTTT. The rearrangement joins TRBV19 to TRBJ1-3; tentative D call: TRBD1 (6 bases). Trimming stripped 8 bases from V and 3 bases from J, with 14 bases between. This CDR3 has 14 amino acids. Germline V lookup: CDR1 LNHDA, CDR2 SQIVND (reference sequence).

The CDR3 sequence is CASSYRNQPQHF. The DNA for the CDR3 is TGTGCCAGCAGTTACCGAAATCAGCCCCAGCATTTT. The chain couples TRBV6-2 or TRBV6-3 to TRBJ1-5, with unresolved D. The CDR3 contains 12 residues. The germline CDR1 and CDR2 sequences are MNHEY and SVGEGT. Trimming took 2 bases from V and 4 from J, leaving 3 bases between them.

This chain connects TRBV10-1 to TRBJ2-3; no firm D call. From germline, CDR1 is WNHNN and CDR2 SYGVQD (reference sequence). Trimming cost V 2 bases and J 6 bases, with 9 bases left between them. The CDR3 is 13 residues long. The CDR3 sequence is CASSEPGSDTQYF. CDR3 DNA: TGCGCCAGCAGTGAGCCTGGTTCCGATACGCAGTATTTT.

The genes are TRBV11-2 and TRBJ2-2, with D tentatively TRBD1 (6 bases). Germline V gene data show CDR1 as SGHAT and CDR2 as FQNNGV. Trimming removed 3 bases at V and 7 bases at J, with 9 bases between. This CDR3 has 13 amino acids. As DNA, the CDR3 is TGTGCCAGCAGCTTCGCAGGGGTCGGGGAGCTGTTTTTT. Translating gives CASSFAGVGELFF.

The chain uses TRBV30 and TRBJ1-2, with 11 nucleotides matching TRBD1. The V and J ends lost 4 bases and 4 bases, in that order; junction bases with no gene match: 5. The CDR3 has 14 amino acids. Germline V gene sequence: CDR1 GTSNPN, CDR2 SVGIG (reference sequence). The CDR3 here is CAWKVGTGGYGYTF. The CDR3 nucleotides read TGTGCCTGGAAGGTCGGGACAGGGGGCTATGGCTACACCTTC.

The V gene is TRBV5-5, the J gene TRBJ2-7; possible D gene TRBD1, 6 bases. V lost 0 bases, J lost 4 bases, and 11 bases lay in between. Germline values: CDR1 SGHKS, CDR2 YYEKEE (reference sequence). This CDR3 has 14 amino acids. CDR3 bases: TGTGCCAGCAGCTTGGATATTCAGGGGTACGAGCAGTACTTC. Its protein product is CASSLDIQGYEQYF.

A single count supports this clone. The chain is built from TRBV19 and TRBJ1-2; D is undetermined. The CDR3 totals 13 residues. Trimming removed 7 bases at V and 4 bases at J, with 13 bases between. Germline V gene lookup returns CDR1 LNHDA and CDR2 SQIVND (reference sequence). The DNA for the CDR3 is TGTGCCAGTAACAAGTGGGGATCCTATGGCTACACCTTC. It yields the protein CASNKWGSYGYTF.